This T cell receptor beta chain stems from a study of control samples from healthy donors and cancer patients (dated by TCRdb to the early 2020s). V loses 0 bases of germline sequence and J loses 7 bases, and the interval between the two ends is 12 bases. As encoded in the germline V gene (reference sequence), CDR1 is LGHDT while CDR2 is YNNKEL. The CDR3, cysteine through phenylalanine, is 15 amino acids long. The DNA shown is the 45-base CDR3, in frame from base 1. The library was prepared using the immunoSEQ multiplex PCR assay. TCRdb's version of the immuneACCESS table is confined to in-frame rearrangements and falls short of the full clone set. An unresolved V gene accounts for under half of the shortfall where checked; the remainder is of unknown origin. The sample contains about 40,000 clones, 92% of them found a single time. Of the sample, around 4% is held by the ten largest clones. Concerning this clone itself: It has no known antigen specificity. Base qualities are missing; no much larger clone stands one base away.

The chain was built from TRBV3-1 (or the pseudogene TRBV3-2) and TRBJ1-4, and possibly TRBD1, on 5 matching bases. The sequenced sample was blood. The TCR originated in a woman between 50 and 59 years old in good health. The CDR3 region reads CASSQDYQGGEKLFF. The DNA sequence is as follows: TGTGCCAGCAGCCAAGATTACCAGGGTGGTGAAAAACTGTTTTTT.